The 7 T cell receptor beta chains below were found in one sample sequenced in a study of Ad26.COV2.S vaccination and SARS-CoV-2 variants. Specified treatment: around 19 received Ad26.COV2.S at low or high dose, single or two shots; roughly 5 received placebo; per-sample allocation not given. The investigators took samples on day 63 after the first vaccine or placebo injection. Libraries were prepared by immunoSEQ multiplex PCR; TCRdb keeps only in-frame clonotypes and omits some of them. The repertoire holds a few hundred thousand clones, with 89% as singletons. Sequenced here: peripheral blood, sampled in a trial of Ad26.COV2.S vaccine versus placebo. The receptors come from a person aged 18 to 59 who received the Ad26.COV2.S COVID-19 vaccine or a placebo.

The V and J genes are TRBV2 and TRBJ2-1; tentatively, D is TRBD2 (5 bases). Trimming shortened V by 6 bases and J by 2 bases, and 8 bases separated the two germline ends. The CDR3 is 13 amino acids. Germline CDR1 reads SNHLY; CDR2 reads FYNNEI. The CDR3 nucleotides are TGTGCCAGCAGGGGGAGCCCCTACAATGAGCAGTTCTTC. This encodes CASRGSPYNEQFF.

The chain employs TRBV10-1 and TRBJ2-7; 7 bases agree with TRBD1. After removal of 4 bases from V and 7 bases from J, the junction contained 13 bases not matched to a gene. The CDR3 totals 15 residues. Germline-derived CDR1 and CDR2 are WNHNN and SYGVQD (reference sequence). This CDR3 reads CASSGYRGLMREQYF. In nucleotides, the CDR3 is TGCGCCAGCAGTGGATACAGGGGCCTCATGAGGGAGCAGTACTTC.

This sequence joins TRBV2 and TRBJ1-5, with D unclear. CDR3 length: 14 amino acids. Germline V lookup: CDR1 SNHLY, CDR2 FYNNEI. V was clipped by 8 bases and J by 1 base, with 12 bases between them. In DNA, the CDR3 is TGTGCCAGCTGGGGAGGTAGAAGCAATCAGCCCCAGCATTTT. This encodes CASWGGRSNQPQHF.

As concerns this clone: Other DNA sequences from this sample encode an identical CDR3 as well. This chain connects TRBV28 to TRBJ1-5; D gene uncertain. The V gene's germline CDR1 is MDHEN and CDR2 SYDVKM. V lost 6 bases and J lost 1, with 7 bases in between. The CDR3 is 13 residues long. CDR3 sequence: CASSPYSNQPQHF. DNA for the CDR3: TGTGCCAGCAGCCCCTACAGCAATCAGCCCCAGCATTTT.

In its sample, this clone was seen once. The rearrangement links TRBV10-3 to TRBJ2-5, with TRBD1 as a possible D gene (6 bases). This CDR3 contains 15 residues. V was shortened by 3 bases and J by 4 bases, with 15 bases between the two germline ends. Germline V CDR1 and CDR2: ENHRY, SYGVKD. The CDR3 here is CAISEGRGKGETQYF. The CDR3 nucleotides read TGTGCCATCAGTGAAGGCAGGGGAAAAGGAGAGACCCAGTACTTC.

The chain couples TRBV10-3 to TRBJ2-1, with D unclear. The CDR3 has 14 amino acids. Germline V gene lookup returns CDR1 ENHRY and CDR2 SYGVKD. Trimming took 3 bases from V and 7 from J, leaving 13 bases between them. The CDR3, as DNA: TGTGCCATCAGTGACGACCGCTTAGGAAATGAGCAGTTCTTC. This codes for CAISDDRLGNEQFF.

The chain carries TRBV2 and TRBJ2-7; 11 bases fit TRBD2. CDR1 and CDR2 (germline): SNHLY, FYNNEI. This CDR3 region has 15 residues. V trimming: 3 bases; J trimming: 2 bases; junction bases outside the gene matches: 3. The CDR3, as DNA: TGTGCCAGCAGTGAGACTAGCGGGGCCACCTACGAGCAGTACTTC. The encoded protein is CASSETSGATYEQYF.